Each of the 14 T cell receptor beta chains below was sequenced from the same sample in a study of a mutant IDH1 vaccine in newly diagnosed glioma. The time point was: week 11, during vaccination. Mutant IDH1 20-mer peptide, at 300 ug, made up each vaccine dose, with topical imiquimod. Which antigens these TCRs recognize remains unknown. Profiling relied on immunoSEQ multiplex PCR, and the TCRdb table lists in-frame clones only, not all of them. Of 20,000 to 25,000 clones listed, about three quarters were seen once; the top ten hold 9.5% to 11%. The source material was peripheral blood mononuclear cells (PBMCs), sampled from a glioma patient whose treatment included an IDH1 peptide vaccine. These receptors came from a man aged 18 to 29 with glioma. Some clones in this sample may be carry-over from other donors' samples.

The CDR3 is CASRTGTRAGYEQYF. The CDR3 nucleotides read TGTGCCAGCAGAACCGGGACTAGGGCAGGCTACGAGCAGTACTTC. V usage is TRBV27 and J usage is TRBJ2-7, with 8 bases matching TRBD2. The germline V gene encodes CDR1 MNHEY and CDR2 SMNVEV (reference sequence). The trim removed 6 bases at V and 3 bases at J, leaving 10 bases unmatched. The CDR3 has 15 amino acids.

The chain has TRBV19 and TRBJ2-7, with 8 bases lining up with TRBD2. Trimming took 3 bases from V and 7 from J; bases not matched to a gene: 5. Per germline, CDR1 LNHDA and CDR2 SQIVND (reference sequence). CDR3 length: 13 residues. The CDR3 sequence: CASSINLAGEQYF. The CDR3 DNA reads as TGTGCCAGTAGTATTAACTTAGCGGGGGAGCAGTACTTC.

The V call is TRBV6-5, the J call TRBJ2-1, with no clear D. CDR1 is MNHEY, CDR2 SVGAGI, per germline. Deletions cut 6 bases from V and 10 bases from J, with 16 bases between. CDR3 size: 13 residues. The CDR3 region has the DNA TGTGCCAGCAGCTTCACTGACACCTCCGAGCAGTTCTTC. It encodes CASSFTDTSEQFF.

The chain is built from TRBV27 and TRBJ2-7; a possible D gene is TRBD2 (6 bases). This CDR3 is 14 amino acids long. The ends were cut back, 5 bases at V and 11 bases at J, with 22 bases in the middle. Germline CDR1 MNHEY, CDR2 SMNVEV (reference sequence). This CDR3 is CASSLLETSGVKYF. CDR3 sequence (DNA): TGTGCCAGCAGTCTTCTCGAGACCTCGGGAGTAAAGTACTTC.

This clone came up a few times. The chain carries TRBV7-2 and TRBJ1-5; D ambiguous. CDR1 SGHTA and CDR2 FQGNSA come from the germline V gene. The CDR3 spans 12 residues. The germline V and J ends were trimmed by 0 bases and 6 bases, with 3 bases remaining between them. In nucleotides, the CDR3 is TGTGCCAGCAGCTTAGCGGCTCAGCCCCAGCATTTT. Its protein is CASSLAAQPQHF. The variable domain in full, completed from reference TRBV7-2 and TRBJ1-5, reads GAGVSQSPSNKVTEKGKDVELRCDPISGHTALYWYRQSLGQGLEFLIYFQGNSAPDKSGLPSDRFSAERTGGSVSTLTIQRTQQEDSAVYLCASSLAAQPQHFGDGTRLSIL.

This chain connects TRBV7-9 to TRBJ2-6; 7 nucleotides line up with TRBD1. This CDR3 contains 19 residues. Germline V gene sequence: CDR1 SEHNR, CDR2 FQNEAQ (reference sequence). The V gene end was trimmed by 2 bases and the J gene end by 0 bases; junction bases not matched to a gene: 10. Written as DNA, the CDR3 is TGTGCCAGCAGCTTATTCGGGGACAGAGTAGACTCTGGGGCCAACGTCCTGACTTTC. It yields the protein CASSLFGDRVDSGANVLTF.

This CDR3 is CASSLGHRDKNTGELFF. The CDR3 coding sequence is TGCGCCAGCAGCTTGGGACATAGGGACAAGAACACCGGGGAGCTGTTTTTT. The V gene is TRBV5-1, the J gene TRBJ2-2; D is perhaps TRBD1 (6 bases). The CDR3 runs to 17 residues. Germline loops: CDR1 SGHRS, CDR2 YFSETQ. Trimming left V 0 bases short and J 1 base short, with 13 bases between.

This chain connects TRBV6-5 to TRBJ1-1; D ambiguous. CDR3 length: 14 amino acids. Trimming shortened V by 7 bases and J by 5 bases, and 17 bases separated the two germline ends. CDR1 is MNHEY and CDR2 is SVGAGI in the germline V gene. For the CDR3, the DNA is TGTGCCAGCACCCCCCAGTGGAGGGCAACTGAAGCTTTCTTT. Protein product: CASTPQWRATEAFF.

In its sample, this clone was seen once. The V call is TRBV5-4, the J call TRBJ2-7; TRBD1 agrees at 10 bases. Germline trimming cut 3 bases from V and 6 bases from J; bases unmatched to any gene: 0. Germline V gene sequence: CDR1 SGHNT, CDR2 YYREEE (reference sequence). This CDR3 contains 12 residues. CDR3 sequence reads: CASSWDRGEQYF. CDR3 coding DNA: TGTGCCAGCAGCTGGGACAGGGGCGAGCAGTACTTC.

V usage is TRBV7-2 and J usage is TRBJ1-6; TRBD1 aligns across 7 bases. Germline assignment: CDR1 SGHTA and CDR2 FQGNSA. The CDR3 sequence is 14 residues long. J was trimmed by 10 bases and V by 4 bases; bases with no gene match: 7. The CDR3 protein is CASSSVGQLSPLHF. The CDR3 DNA sequence: TGTGCCAGCAGCTCCGTGGGACAGTTATCACCCCTCCACTTT.

This chain uses TRBV6-5 with TRBJ1-1; no clear D gene. Trimming removed 2 bases at V and 6 bases at J, with 10 bases between. Germline assignment: CDR1 MNHEY and CDR2 SVGAGI. The CDR3 consists of 13 residues. For the CDR3, the DNA is TGTGCCAGCAGTTACGGAGTAGGCGCTGAAGCTTTCTTT. This codes for CASSYGVGAEAFF.

The chain uses TRBV4-2 and TRBJ1-1; perhaps TRBD1 as D (6 bases). Trimming took 0 bases from V and 4 from J, leaving 12 bases between them. The CDR3 is 15 residues long. Per the germline V gene, CDR1 is LGHNA and CDR2 is YNFKEQ. The CDR3 sequence: CASSQDGQGSTEAFF. The DNA for the CDR3 is TGTGCCAGCAGCCAAGATGGGCAGGGGAGCACTGAAGCTTTCTTT.

The chain joins TRBV4-3 to TRBJ2-1; possible D gene TRBD2, 6 bases. The CDR3 consists of 15 residues. The germline V gene has CDR1 LGHNA and CDR2 YSLEER. Trimming stripped 4 bases from V and 8 bases from J, with 18 bases between. The chain's CDR3 is CASSPTLGGKDEQFF. In DNA, the CDR3 is TGCGCCAGCAGCCCGACCCTGGGAGGCAAGGATGAGCAGTTCTTC.

The rearrangement uses TRBV2 and TRBJ1-5, with a possible D match to TRBD1 (6 bases). Germline lookup yields CDR1 SNHLY and CDR2 FYNNEI. CDR3 length: 15 amino acids. V dropped 6 bases and J dropped 4 bases, with 16 bases sitting between them. The CDR3 here is CASSQWTVPNQPQHF. The DNA for the CDR3 is TGTGCCAGCAGCCAATGGACAGTTCCAAATCAGCCCCAGCATTTT.